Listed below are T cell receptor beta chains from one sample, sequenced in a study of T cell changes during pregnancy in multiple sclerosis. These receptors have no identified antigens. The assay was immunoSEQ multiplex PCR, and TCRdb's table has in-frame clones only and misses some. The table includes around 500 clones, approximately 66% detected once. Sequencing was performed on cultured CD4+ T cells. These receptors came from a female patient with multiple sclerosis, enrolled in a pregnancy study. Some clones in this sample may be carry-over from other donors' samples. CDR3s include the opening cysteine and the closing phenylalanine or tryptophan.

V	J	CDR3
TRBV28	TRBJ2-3	CASSDQGAVSDTQYF
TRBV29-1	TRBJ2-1	CSVEWVEQFF
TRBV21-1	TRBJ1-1	CASSYWIATIRTEAFF
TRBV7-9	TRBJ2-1	CASTFRDGNHNEQFF
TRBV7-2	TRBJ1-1	CASSLSTGYTEAFF
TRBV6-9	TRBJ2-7	CASLTSGRGEQYF
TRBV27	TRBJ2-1	CASSSREYYNEQFF
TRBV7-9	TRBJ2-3	CASSYSGSTDTQYF
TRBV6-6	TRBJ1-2	CASSYGRNYGYTF
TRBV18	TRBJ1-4	CASSPSGSANEKLFF
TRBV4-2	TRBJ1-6	CASSQDSQIEALHF
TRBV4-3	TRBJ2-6	CASSDSLGSQSRANVLTF
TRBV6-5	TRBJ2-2	CASSDRDTGELFF
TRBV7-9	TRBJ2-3	CASSWPGLPTDTQYF
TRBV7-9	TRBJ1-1	CALAGGPMNTEAFF
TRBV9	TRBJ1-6	CASSVDGSKNSPLHF
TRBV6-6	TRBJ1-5	CASSYGRTNQPQHF
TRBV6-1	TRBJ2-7	CASLTSGRGEQYF
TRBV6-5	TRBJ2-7	CASSYPGTYEQYF
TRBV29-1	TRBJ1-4	CSVVDQGGKEKLFF
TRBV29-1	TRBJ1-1	CSVEGQGGTEAFF
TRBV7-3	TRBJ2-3	CASSSGGGPLGTQYF
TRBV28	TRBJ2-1	CASSFRTSGKFWNEQFF
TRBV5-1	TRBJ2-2	CASSFLAGGPTGELFF
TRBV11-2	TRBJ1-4	CASSFGPGEKLFF
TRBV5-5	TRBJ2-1	CASSPVPSVYNEQFF